These T cell receptor beta chains were read from a single sample in a study of blood T cells in healthy people across ages. TCRdb fed the 5' RACE reads into MiXCR, producing one record per CDR3 protein. In the table there are approximately 780,000 distinct CDR3 sequences, roughly 25% of which are singletons. Another study also made use of these data, one on T cells of mothers and their children.

The specimen was blood. The receptor source for this set is a boy younger than 18 in good health. Both conserved end residues are part of each CDR3. The order of the fields is V gene, D gene, clone size, J gene, CDR3 protein, CDR3 DNA. A D gene is named only where the DNA matches it firmly. Some rows mark clone size as missing; the rest say once, few, many or name a class of expanded clone.

TRBV28,TRBD2,NA,TRBJ2-1,CASRGTSGGRDNEQFF,TGTGCCAGCAGGGGGACTAGCGGGGGCCGTGACAATGAGCAGTTCTTC
TRBV24-1,NA,NA,TRBJ2-1,CATGGPGDEQFF,TGTGCCACTGGGGGGCCTGGGGATGAGCAGTTCTTC
TRBV20-1,NA,NA,TRBJ2-7,CSAAPQGYEQYF,TGCAGTGCTGCCCCCCAGGGATACGAGCAGTACTTC
TRBV7-2,NA,few,TRBJ2-5,CASSPLRGSETQYF,TGTGCCAGCAGCCCCCTCCGGGGGTCAGAGACCCAGTACTTC
TRBV6-5,NA,NA,TRBJ1-3,CASSLMSSGNTIYF,TGTGCCAGCAGTTTGATGAGCTCTGGAAACACCATATATTTT
TRBV5-1,NA,once,TRBJ1-6,CASRGRENSPLHF,TGCGCCAGCAGGGGCAGGGAAAACTCACCCCTCCACTTT
TRBV29-1,TRBD1,NA,TRBJ2-1,CSVEGPDRSAYNEQFF,TGCAGCGTTGAAGGGCCGGACAGGTCTGCCTACAATGAGCAGTTCTTC
TRBV5-1,TRBD1,few,TRBJ1-5,CASSLSPGGANQPQHF,TGCGCCAGCAGCTTATCCCCAGGGGGAGCAAATCAGCCCCAGCATTTT
TRBV12-3/TRBV12-4,NA,NA,TRBJ2-7,CASSFFQGSEQYF,TGTGCCAGCAGTTTTTTCCAGGGATCCGAGCAGTACTTC
TRBV24-1,NA,many,TRBJ1-6,CATSDPVLGASYNSPLHF,TGTGCCACCAGTGACCCAGTACTAGGGGCCTCCTATAATTCACCCCTCCACTTT
TRBV10-3,NA,NA,TRBJ1-3,CAISESGGEISGNTIYF,TGTGCCATCAGTGAGTCCGGGGGGGAAATCTCTGGAAACACCATATATTTT
TRBV6-6,TRBD1,NA,TRBJ2-1,CASNPTGKRNEQFF,TGTGCCAGCAACCCGACAGGGAAGAGGAATGAGCAGTTCTTC
TRBV12-3/TRBV12-4,TRBD2,few,TRBJ2-5,CASSDTGTSGKETQYF,TGTGCCAGCAGCGATACCGGGACTAGCGGGAAAGAGACCCAGTACTTC
TRBV4-1,TRBD1,NA,TRBJ2-2,CASSQVRGMDGELFF,TGCGCCAGCAGCCAGGTCAGGGGGATGGACGGGGAGCTGTTTTTT
TRBV28,NA,NA,TRBJ2-1,CASSFMRNRLANEQFF,TGTGCCAGCAGTTTCATGAGGAATCGGCTAGCGAATGAGCAGTTCTTC
TRBV27,TRBD1,NA,TRBJ2-1,CASSLKDRAMDEQFF,TGTGCCAGCAGTTTGAAGGACAGGGCGATGGATGAGCAGTTCTTC
TRBV6-1,TRBD2,few,TRBJ2-3,CASSESSGGADTQYF,TGTGCCAGCAGTGAATCCAGCGGGGGGGCAGATACGCAGTATTTT
TRBV20-1,TRBD2,NA,TRBJ2-1,CSATRTSGGAGSYNEQFF,TGCAGTGCTACCAGGACTAGCGGGGGGGCAGGTTCCTACAATGAGCAGTTCTTC
TRBV28,TRBD2,NA,TRBJ2-1,CASSLPGGVREQFF,TGTGCCAGCAGTTTGCCCGGGGGGGTCCGTGAGCAGTTCTTC
TRBV6-6,NA,NA,TRBJ1-2,CASSSPTGLYGYTF,TGTGCCAGCAGCTCACCCACAGGCCTATATGGCTACACCTTC
TRBV29-1,NA,NA,TRBJ1-1,CSVVGQFGTEAFF,TGCAGCGTTGTAGGACAGTTTGGCACTGAAGCTTTCTTT
TRBV24-1,NA,NA,TRBJ2-2,CATSEAQDTGELFF,TGTGCCACCAGTGAGGCGCAGGACACCGGGGAGCTGTTTTTT
TRBV13,TRBD2,few,TRBJ2-3,CASSSGASGHTDTQYF,TGTGCCAGCAGCTCCGGAGCTAGCGGCCACACAGATACGCAGTATTTT
TRBV6-2/TRBV6-3,NA,few,TRBJ1-5,CASSFQGFNQPQHF,TGTGCCAGCAGCTTTCAAGGGTTTAATCAGCCCCAGCATTTT
TRBV10-3,NA,few,TRBJ2-1,CATLMGDSYNEQFF,TGTGCCACCCTTATGGGGGACTCCTACAATGAGCAGTTCTTC
TRBV27,NA,few,TRBJ1-6,CASSHLSSYNSPLHF,TGTGCCAGCAGTCACCTGAGCTCCTATAATTCACCCCTCCACTTT
TRBV6-5,TRBD1,few,TRBJ1-2,CAAGQGRGYTF,TGTGCCGCCGGACAGGGAAGGGGCTACACCTTC
TRBV2,TRBD2,NA,TRBJ2-1,CASSGSGGAYNEQFF,TGTGCCAGCAGTGGTAGCGGGGGGGCTTACAATGAGCAGTTCTTC
TRBV9,NA,NA,TRBJ2-3,CASSAGTSFTDTQYF,TGTGCCAGCAGCGCGGGGACATCGTTCACAGATACGCAGTATTTT
TRBV20-1,NA,once,TRBJ2-1,CSARKWAVRDEQFF,TGCAGTGCTAGGAAGTGGGCGGTTAGGGATGAGCAGTTCTTC
TRBV30,NA,NA,TRBJ1-4,CAWSRRNEKLFF,TGTGCCTGGAGTAGACGGAACGAAAAACTGTTTTTT
TRBV27,TRBD2,few,TRBJ2-1,CASMGSGRSSYNEQFF,TGTGCCAGCATGGGTAGCGGGCGGAGCTCCTACAATGAGCAGTTCTTC
TRBV7-6,NA,few,TRBJ1-2,CASSFAGAYGYTF,TGTGCCAGCAGCTTTGCAGGGGCATATGGCTACACCTTC
TRBV6-1,NA,NA,TRBJ2-5,CASSPYLSERKETQYF,TGTGCCAGCAGTCCCTATCTCAGCGAGCGTAAGGAGACCCAGTACTTC
TRBV29-1,NA,many,TRBJ2-7,CSVERVTASYEQYF,TGCAGCGTTGAAAGGGTAACGGCCAGCTACGAGCAGTACTTC
TRBV12-3/TRBV12-4,NA,few,TRBJ2-5,CASGPTDGPWAQYF,TGTGCCAGCGGTCCAACCGACGGACCCTGGGCCCAGTACTTC
TRBV20-1,TRBD2,few,TRBJ2-4,CSAGLTRLAGGPRAKNIQYF,TGCAGTGCTGGCCTAACTCGACTAGCGGGAGGGCCTCGGGCCAAAAACATTCAGTACTTC
TRBV20-1,TRBD1,NA,TRBJ2-7,CSARRGQGPYEQYF,TGCAGTGCTAGAAGGGGACAGGGACCCTACGAGCAGTACTTC
TRBV7-8,NA,NA,TRBJ2-1,CASSSRVSGQYNEQFF,TGTGCCAGCAGCAGCCGGGTCTCGGGGCAATACAATGAGCAGTTCTTC
TRBV27,TRBD1,NA,TRBJ1-1,CASSSTQGMLLQAFF,TGTGCCAGCAGTTCAACACAGGGGATGCTCCTTCAAGCTTTCTTT
TRBV7-9,TRBD1,NA,TRBJ2-6,CASSLLGQGTSGANVLTF,TGTGCCAGCAGCCTACTGGGACAGGGCACCTCTGGGGCCAACGTCCTGACTTTC
TRBV29-1,TRBD1,few,TRBJ1-1,CSSSGTGGLWTFF,TGCAGCTCGTCCGGGACAGGGGGCTTATGGACTTTCTTT
TRBV27,NA,NA,TRBJ1-6,CASSLLAGMDNSPLHF,TGTGCCAGCAGTTTATTGGCGGGGATGGATAATTCACCCCTCCACTTT
TRBV5-1,TRBD1,few,TRBJ1-1,CASSPTGTGSGRTEAFF,TGCGCCAGCAGCCCAACCGGGACAGGGTCAGGTCGGACTGAAGCTTTCTTT
TRBV7-9,NA,NA,TRBJ2-5,CACSLRVPTGRETQYF,TGTGCCTGCAGCCTTAGAGTGCCGACCGGCAGGGAGACCCAGTACTTC
TRBV12-3/TRBV12-4,NA,NA,TRBJ1-2,CASSLDNRPRGYTF,TGTGCCAGCAGTTTAGACAACAGGCCCCGAGGCTACACCTTC
TRBV18,NA,NA,TRBJ2-7,CASSKAGQFYEQYF,TGTGCCAGCTCAAAGGCGGGACAGTTCTACGAGCAGTACTTC